Below are 5 T cell receptor beta chains sequenced from a single sample in a study of CD8 T cells in ankylosing spondylitis. MiXCR, run by TCRdb on the 5' RACE reads, gives a single entry per CDR3 protein. The sample lists 130,000 or so distinct CDR3 sequences, 6.5% to 9% occurring once. Sequences were obtained from blood, either unsorted or a sorted T cell fraction (not recorded which). The receptors were gathered from a male donor with ankylosing spondylitis or in good health (not recorded which).

The CDR3 reads CAWSVQSTGELFF. The DNA for the CDR3 is TGTGCCTGGAGTGTTCAAAGCACCGGGGAGCTGTTTTTT. The chain uses TRBV30 and TRBJ2-2, with D hard to call. The CDR3 consists of 13 residues. The germline V gene has CDR1 GTSNPN and CDR2 SVGIG (reference sequence). The V end was cut by 0 bases, the J end by 4 bases, with 6 bases between.

This clonotype was detected ten times or more. The gene calls are TRBV12-3 or TRBV12-4 and TRBJ1-5; no clear D. The V gene lost 5 bases and the J gene lost 0 bases, with 8 bases spanning the gap. There are 14 residues in the CDR3. The CDR3 sequence: CASSPGSSNQPQHF. The CDR3 DNA reads as TGTGCCAGCAGTCCGGGCTCTAGCAATCAGCCCCAGCATTTT.

Ten or more counts support this clonotype. The chain links TRBV7-9 to TRBJ1-3, with a possible D match to TRBD1 (5 bases). The CDR3 extends over 17 amino acids. Trimming cost V 3 bases and J 4 bases, with 19 bases left between them. Germline values: CDR1 SEHNR, CDR2 FQNEAQ (reference sequence). In DNA form, the CDR3 reads TGTGCCAGCAGCTTTCTTGCAGGGCAACTTGGGGGAAACACCATATATTTT. Its protein is CASSFLAGQLGGNTIYF.

This clonotype came up many times. The V and J genes are TRBV5-1 and TRBJ2-5; TRBD2 matches 10 bases. This CDR3 comprises 16 residues. Trimming cost V 0 bases and J 1 base; bases outside gene matches: 3. The germline CDR1 and CDR2 sequences are SGHRS and YFSETQ. CDR3 bases: TGCGCCAGCAGCTTGGGACTAGCGGGCTTCCAAGAGACCCAGTACTTC. It specifies CASSLGLAGFQETQYF.

The chain combines TRBV5-1 with TRBJ2-1; 10 bases map to TRBD2. V lost 3 bases, J lost 9 bases, and 18 bases stayed unmatched. Germline V gene sequence: CDR1 SGHRS, CDR2 YFSETQ. The CDR3 is 18 residues long. CDR3: CASSSKPGGLAGAGEQFF. The CDR3 DNA follows: TGCGCCAGCAGCTCCAAACCTGGTGGGCTAGCGGGAGCAGGTGAGCAGTTCTTC.